Presented here are 28 T cell receptor beta chains from one specimen sequenced in a study of human T cells and chemical hapten exposure. From the RACE reads, TCRdb called clonotypes with MiXCR, one entry per CDR3 protein. The sample records fewer than 70,000 distinct CDR3 sequences, approximately 7% being singletons. Time point here: pre-sensitization, week 0. Specified treatment: therapeutic diphenylcyclopropenone sensitization with weekly scalp DPC. This sample comprised whole blood, obtained in connection with sensitization to the hapten diphenylcyclopropenone (DPC). All receptors derive from a woman aged 25 to 39 with alopecia areata. Some clones in this sample may be carry-over from other donors' samples.

The chain recombines TRBV7-6 with TRBJ1-2; D call uncertain. CDR1 is SGHVS, CDR2 FNYEAQ, per germline. V lost 1 base and J lost 6, with 12 bases in between. This CDR3 spans 14 amino acids. The CDR3 DNA follows: TGTGCCAGCAGCTTAGATGGGGAGGCCCATGGCTACACCTTC. It specifies CASSLDGEAHGYTF.

The V call is TRBV29-1, the J call TRBJ1-2; D is unresolved. This CDR3 region has 12 residues. V was trimmed by 7 bases and J by 1 base, leaving 10 bases between them. Germline loops: CDR1 SQVTM, CDR2 ANQGSEA. The CDR3 sequence: CSAHLINYGYTF. CDR3 sequence (DNA): TGCAGCGCCCATCTGATTAACTATGGCTACACCTTC.

The table lists this clonotype with many counts. This sequence joins TRBV7-9 and TRBJ1-1; 7 bases are shared with TRBD1. Germline loops: CDR1 SEHNR, CDR2 FQNEAQ (reference sequence). The CDR3 extends over 17 amino acids. V gave up 5 bases and J gave up 0 bases; unmatched junction bases: 12. This CDR3 reads CASSPGQVGGMNTEAFF. The DNA for the CDR3 is TGTGCCAGCAGCCCAGGACAGGTTGGAGGTATGAACACTGAAGCTTTCTTT. The full variable domain, its missing parts supplied by reference TRBV7-9 and TRBJ1-1, is DTGVSQNPRHKITKRGQNVTFRCDPISEHNRLYWYRQTLGQGPEFLTYFQNEAQLEKSRLLSDRFSAERPKGSFSTLEIQRTEQGDSAMYLCASSPGQVGGMNTEAFFGQGTRLTVV.

Many counts were recorded for this clonotype. The chain combines TRBV2 with TRBJ1-1; TRBD1 is a possible D gene (6 bases). CDR1 and CDR2 from the germline V gene are SNHLY and FYNNEI. V shed 6 bases and J shed 8 bases, with 13 bases lying between them. The CDR3 totals 12 residues. The CDR3 here is CASRSGQREAFF. CDR3 nucleotides: TGTGCCAGCAGATCCGGACAGAGAGAAGCTTTCTTT. The full variable domain, its missing parts supplied by reference TRBV2 and TRBJ1-1, is EPEVTQTPSHQVTQMGQEVILRCVPISNHLYFYWYRQILGQKVEFLVSFYNNEISEKSEIFDDQFSVERPDGSNFTLKIRSTKLEDSAMYFCASRSGQREAFFGQGTRLTVV.

This clonotype was observed at least ten times. This rearrangement joins TRBV30 to TRBJ2-7; 8 bases agree with TRBD2. Germline assignment: CDR1 GTSNPN and CDR2 SVGIG (reference sequence). V gave up 2 bases and J gave up 3 bases; unmatched junction bases: 3. The CDR3 length is 13 residues. The CDR3 sequence: CAWSSGGGYEQYF. CDR3 DNA sequence: TGTGCCTGGAGTTCGGGGGGGGGCTACGAGCAGTACTTC.

The chain links TRBV2 to TRBJ1-1; D is possibly TRBD1 (6 bases). Germline lookup yields CDR1 SNHLY and CDR2 FYNNEI. V dropped 2 bases and J dropped 5 bases, with 9 bases sitting between them. The CDR3 is made up of 13 amino acids. CDR3: CASSETQGTEAFF. The CDR3 DNA sequence: TGTGCCAGCAGTGAAACCCAGGGGACTGAAGCTTTCTTT.

This clonotype was observed at least ten times. The chain combines TRBV7-3 with TRBJ2-2; D unresolved. The V end was cut by 2 bases, the J end by 4 bases, with 8 bases between. Germline values: CDR1 SGHTA, CDR2 FQGTGA. The CDR3 consists of 14 residues. CDR3 sequence (DNA): TGTGCCAGCAGCTTACTGCGAGGCACCGGGGAGCTGTTTTTT. Its protein is CASSLLRGTGELFF.

In its sample, this clonotype was seen many times. The rearrangement links TRBV10-2 to TRBJ1-2; D is perhaps TRBD1 (5 bases). The CDR3 extends over 14 amino acids. With 3 bases removed from V and 4 bases from J, the gap between germline ends came to 12 bases. Germline V gene sequence: CDR1 WSHSY, CDR2 SAAADI. The CDR3, as DNA: TGCGCCAGCAGTGATGCAGGGACCTCCTATGGCTACACCTTC. This translates into CASSDAGTSYGYTF.

This clonotype was seen repeatedly, ten times or more. The rearrangement uses TRBV5-5 and TRBJ2-3, with unresolved D. V was cut by 0 bases and J by 2 bases, with 7 bases left in between. The germline V gene encodes CDR1 SGHKS and CDR2 YYEKEE (reference sequence). The CDR3 has 14 residues. CDR3 residues: CASSLGVFTDTQYF. As DNA, the CDR3 is TGTGCCAGCAGCTTGGGTGTCTTCACAGATACGCAGTATTTT.

This clonotype has at least ten counts. The V and J genes are TRBV12-3 or TRBV12-4 and TRBJ2-7; a weak D match, TRBD2 (6 bases). The germline V and J ends were trimmed by 6 bases and 4 bases, with 16 bases remaining between them. This CDR3 comprises 14 residues. The CDR3: CASSLTGTSYEQYF. In DNA, the CDR3 is TGTGCCAGCAGCCTCACCGGGACTTCTTACGAGCAGTACTTC.

The V call is TRBV11-2, the J call TRBJ2-3, with no clear D. Germline V gene data show CDR1 as SGHAT and CDR2 as FQNNGV. The CDR3 loop spans 12 amino acids. V lost 4 bases and J lost 5, with 7 bases in between. CDR3 nucleotides: TGTGCCAGCAGCTCGGTGAGAGATACGCAGTATTTT. Encoded protein: CASSSVRDTQYF.

This clonotype was recorded many times. The chain recombines TRBV6-2 or TRBV6-3 with TRBJ2-7; 13 positions agree with TRBD2. Germline V lookup: CDR1 MNHEY, CDR2 SVGEGT. This CDR3 region has 15 residues. The J segment lost 2 bases and the V segment lost 5 bases, leaving 3 bases of the junction unmatched. This CDR3 reads CASSHGLAGAYEQYF. As DNA, the CDR3 is TGTGCCAGCAGTCACGGACTAGCGGGGGCCTACGAGCAGTACTTC.

The V gene is TRBV12-3 or TRBV12-4, the J gene TRBJ1-1; D may be TRBD1 (5 bases). The CDR3 is made up of 14 amino acids. Deletions cut 6 bases from V and 2 bases from J, with 13 bases between. CDR3 in DNA: TGTGCCAGCAGCCTGACAGAGCTCAACACTGAAGCTTTCTTT. This gives the protein CASSLTELNTEAFF.

As to this clonotype: The junction and the germline gene differ at one end; a read error may be behind it. The chain recombines TRBV7-2 with TRBJ1-2; no firm D call. The CDR3 contains 12 residues. Germline-derived CDR1 and CDR2 are SGHTA and FQGNSA. CDR3 sequence reads: CASSPAPYGDTF. As DNA, the CDR3 is TGTGCCAGCAGCCCTGCCCCCTATGGCGACACCTTC.

Many counts were recorded for this clonotype. This sequence joins TRBV12-3 or TRBV12-4 and TRBJ1-2; D may be TRBD1 (5 bases). V was clipped by 5 bases and J by 3 bases, with 10 bases between them. This CDR3 has 13 amino acids. The CDR3 loop is CASSPGRDYGYTF. The CDR3 DNA reads as TGTGCCAGCAGTCCGGGACGGGACTATGGCTACACCTTC.

This clonotype came up a few times. The chain couples TRBV10-3 to TRBJ2-3; D is perhaps TRBD1 (6 bases). This CDR3 has 12 amino acids. The V end was cut by 6 bases, the J end by 6 bases, with 10 bases between. The germline V gene encodes CDR1 ENHRY and CDR2 SYGVKD. This chain's CDR3 is CAISDTGDTQYF. The CDR3 DNA sequence: TGTGCCATCAGCGACACAGGGGATACGCAGTATTTT.

This clonotype has at least ten counts. The V and J genes are TRBV12-3 or TRBV12-4 and TRBJ2-3; TRBD1 aligns across 8 bases. Trimming removed 6 bases from V and 6 bases from J; junction bases left unmatched: 11. The CDR3 extends over 15 amino acids. In nucleotides, the CDR3 is TGTGCCAGCAGCCAGGGGGCTAGGGATTTGGATACGCAGTATTTT. Amino acids: CASSQGARDLDTQYF.

The sample holds many counts of this clonotype. V is TRBV5-1 and J is TRBJ1-1; D may be TRBD1 (5 bases). Between the trimmed V and J ends, which lost 2 bases and 0 bases, there was a span of 8 bases. Germline-derived CDR1 and CDR2 are SGHRS and YFSETQ. The CDR3 is 14 residues long. The CDR3 nucleotides are TGCGCCAGCAGCTTCGACAGTATGAACACTGAAGCTTTCTTT. Translating gives CASSFDSMNTEAFF.

This clonotype was seen ten or more times. The rearrangement links TRBV18 to TRBJ2-3, with 8 bases lining up with TRBD1. This CDR3 contains 15 residues. The junction had 3 bases not matched to a gene; V was cut back by 1 base and J by 3 bases. Germline V CDR1 and CDR2: KGHSH, LQKENI. The CDR3 DNA is TGTGCCAGCTCACCACAGGGACAGGTAACAGATACGCAGTATTTT. Translated: CASSPQGQVTDTQYF.

This clonotype has ten or more counts. V gene TRBV7-2 combines with J gene TRBJ2-5; no clear D gene. CDR3 length: 15 amino acids. Trimming took off 3 bases at V and 1 base at J, with 12 bases between the two ends. Germline assignment: CDR1 SGHTA and CDR2 FQGNSA. CDR3 coding DNA: TGTGCCAGCAGCTTCGCACGGGTGGTCCAAGAGACCCAGTACTTC. This codes for CASSFARVVQETQYF.

This clonotype was counted ten times or more. The gene calls are TRBV7-9 and TRBJ2-1; 8 bases align to TRBD2. Germline CDR1 SEHNR, CDR2 FQNEAQ (reference sequence). The CDR3 sequence is 17 residues long. The ends lost 4 bases at V and 1 base at J; junction bases unmatched: 9. DNA for the CDR3: TGTGCCAGCAGCTCTTTTAGCGGGGCCAATTCCTACAATGAGCAGTTCTTC. As protein: CASSSFSGANSYNEQFF.

This clonotype was seen many times. The CDR3 DNA follows: TGTGCCACACTAGGACAGACTAGCAATCAGCCCCAGCATTTT. It is translated as CATLGQTSNQPQHF. The chain has TRBV6-1 and TRBJ1-5; D is perhaps TRBD1 (6 bases). The germline CDR1 and CDR2 sequences are MNHNS and SASEGT. Trimming took 10 bases from V and 0 from J, leaving 13 bases between them. CDR3 length: 14 amino acids.

The CDR3 DNA is TGTGCCAGCCCATCCCCGGGACAGCCCTTCACCGAGCAGTACTTC. As protein: CASPSPGQPFTEQYF. This chain joins TRBV28 and TRBJ2-7, with 7 bases that match TRBD1. V dropped 8 bases and J dropped 6; count of bases not matched to a gene: 16. In germline, CDR1 is MDHEN, CDR2 SYDVKM. The CDR3 has 15 amino acids.

This clonotype was seen many times. DNA for the CDR3: TGTGCCAGCAGTTTGCCGGGATCGCCTCGCGGCGAAGCTTTCTTT. This translates into CASSLPGSPRGEAFF. V and J are TRBV7-2 and TRBJ1-1, with D uncertain. Per the germline V gene, CDR1 is SGHTA and CDR2 is FQGNSA. The CDR3 consists of 15 residues. Trimming removed 6 bases from V and 8 bases from J, with 22 bases in between.

This clonotype was recorded a few times. The chain carries TRBV6-6 and TRBJ1-3; D unresolved. Trimming left V 1 base short and J 0 bases short, with 7 bases between. The germline gives CDR1 MNHNY, CDR2 SVGAGI (reference sequence). The CDR3 sequence is 15 residues long. The CDR3 DNA sequence: TGTGCCAGCAGTTACTACCGGGGCTCTGGAAACACCATATATTTT. Amino acid sequence: CASSYYRGSGNTIYF.

Only a few counts were recorded for this clonotype. V usage is TRBV19 and J usage is TRBJ1-5, with no clear D. With 3 bases removed from V and 3 bases from J, the gap between germline ends came to 6 bases. The CDR3 runs 13 residues. Germline assignment: CDR1 LNHDA and CDR2 SQIVND (reference sequence). The CDR3 DNA reads TGTGCCAGTAGTATTAGTTACAATCAGCCCCAGCATTTT. Amino acids: CASSISYNQPQHF.

This clonotype was seen repeatedly, ten times or more. The chain is built from TRBV4-1 and TRBJ2-3; 10 nucleotides align to TRBD2. This CDR3 has 17 amino acids. J lost 1 base, V lost 0 bases, and 4 bases had no gene match. Germline values: CDR1 MGHRA, CDR2 YSYEKL. Here the CDR3 reads CASSQEPLAGGTDTQYF. CDR3 nucleotides: TGCGCCAGCAGCCAAGAACCCCTAGCGGGGGGCACAGATACGCAGTATTTT.

The J gene is TRBJ2-3, the V gene TRBV29-1, with TRBD2 matching over 8 bases. Losses at the gene ends were 4 bases for V and 1 base for J; bases not matched to a gene: 4. CDR3 length: 14 residues. Germline V CDR1 and CDR2: SQVTM, ANQGSEA. The chain's CDR3 is CSVGVSGGTDTQYF. The CDR3 DNA is TGCAGCGTTGGTGTTAGCGGGGGCACAGATACGCAGTATTTT.